This T cell receptor beta chain was retrieved from a study of blood T cell repertoires in COVID-19. Those enrolled in Seattle joined during active infection and were followed longitudinally afterward. The CDR3 totals 14 residues. J gave up 6 bases and V 2 bases, and 2 bases lay outside the gene matches. Germline V CDR1 and CDR2: MNHNS, SASEGT. This clone has more than one count but fewer than ten. As processed by the authors: Nucleated cell number was recorded as an estimate derived from reference gene primer amplification. Here immunoSEQ multiplex PCR was the method, and the copy in TCRdb shows in-frame clones only, minus some. The V and J calls and clone size were taken over from that table, and D and trimming were inferred from the DNA. The sample yields some 180,000 clones, nearly 90% seen once.

This TCR derives from a man aged 50 or older with COVID-19, enrolled during active disease. The source material was peripheral blood. The chain recombines TRBV6-1 with TRBJ1-5; the match to TRBD1 covers 9 bases. CDR3 DNA: TGTGCCAGCAGTGAAACAGGGGGCTTTCAGCCCCAGCATTTT. As protein: CASSETGGFQPQHF.